Each of the 14 T cell receptor beta chains below was sequenced from the same sample in a study of T cell repertoires in MIS-A myocarditis. The assay was immunoSEQ multiplex PCR, and TCRdb's table has in-frame clones only and misses some. The sample includes roughly 14,000 clones, around two thirds of them seen just once. Sequencing input: left ventricle heart tissue obtained at autopsy. These TCRs come from a man younger than 35 with fulminant myocarditis from multisystem inflammatory syndrome in adults (MIS-A) after COVID-19.

V and J are TRBV10-2 and TRBJ1-2, with D tentatively TRBD1 (5 bases). Germline V lookup: CDR1 WSHSY, CDR2 SAAADI. This CDR3 comprises 13 residues. The V end was cut by 5 bases, the J end by 5 bases, with 12 bases between. CDR3 sequence reads: CASSSNRWYGYTF. The DNA for the CDR3 is TGCGCCAGCAGTTCAAACAGGTGGTATGGCTACACCTTC.

The CDR3 region has the DNA TGCGCCAGCAGCTTGGACGGTGGCTACACCTTC. It encodes CASSLDGGYTF. The genes are TRBV5-1 and TRBJ1-2; D not resolved. Germline values: CDR1 SGHRS, CDR2 YFSETQ. V was pared by 0 bases and J by 7 bases, with 4 bases between. The length of the CDR3 is 11 residues.

This chain links TRBV23-1 with TRBJ1-1; D call uncertain. TRBV23-1 is reported as an ORF; its role is uncertain. This CDR3 comprises 13 residues. Trimming removed 4 bases at V and 4 bases at J, with 10 bases between. DNA for the CDR3: TGCGCCAGCAGTCCCGGTTACCGCACTGAAGCTTTCTTT. Translated: CASSPGYRTEAFF.

V and J are TRBV5-1 and TRBJ2-3; no firm D call. V was shortened by 4 bases and J by 2 bases, with 14 bases between the two germline ends. Germline CDR1 and CDR2: SGHRS and YFSETQ. The CDR3 has 15 amino acids. The CDR3 region is CASSTSPAATDTQYF. DNA for the CDR3: TGCGCCAGCAGCACATCCCCGGCGGCCACAGATACGCAGTATTTT. The entire variable domain, with the rest obtained from reference TRBV5-1 and TRBJ2-3, is as follows: KAGVTQTPRYLIKTRGQQVTLSCSPISGHRSVSWYQQTPGQGLQFLFEYFSETQRNKGNFPGRFSGRQFSNSRSEMNVSTLELGDSALYLCASSTSPAATDTQYFGPGTRLTVL.

This clone has just one count. The chain combines TRBV20-1 with TRBJ2-7, with 7 bases fitting TRBD1. CDR1 is DFQATT and CDR2 is SNEGSKA in the germline V gene (reference sequence). V was pared by 3 bases and J by 6 bases, with 14 bases of the junction left unmatched. The CDR3 sequence is 15 residues long. DNA for the CDR3: TGCAGTGCTAGTGCCCGGGACAGTATACTAGGCGAGCAGTACTTC. The encoded protein is CSASARDSILGEQYF.

This clone has just a few counts. The V gene is TRBV4-1, the J gene TRBJ2-1; D may be TRBD2 (6 bases). CDR3 size: 15 residues. V dropped 4 bases and J dropped 7 bases, with 17 bases sitting between them. In germline, CDR1 is MGHRA, CDR2 YSYEKL. The DNA of the CDR3 is TGCGCCAGCAGCCTCATGATAGCGGCGGGAAATGAGCAGTTCTTC. This encodes CASSLMIAAGNEQFF.

The J gene is TRBJ1-2, the V gene TRBV19; D is unclear. Trimming pared 5 bases from V and 3 bases from J, leaving 13 bases between. The CDR3 has 14 residues. CDR1 and CDR2 (germline): LNHDA, SQIVND (reference sequence). The CDR3 spells CASSASDADYGYTF. The CDR3 DNA sequence: TGTGCCAGTAGTGCGTCGGACGCGGACTATGGCTACACCTTC.

Note on this clone: It may be a read error: a sequence one base away is much more abundant. The rearrangement links TRBV5-1 to TRBJ2-5, with 7 bases identical to TRBD1. The germline V gene has CDR1 SGHRS and CDR2 YFSETQ. The CDR3 extends over 14 amino acids. V shed 7 bases, J shed 2 bases, and the junction held 8 bases outside the gene matches. CDR3 protein: CASRQGLEQETQYF. The CDR3 nucleotides are TGCGCCAGCCGACAGGGATTGGAACAAGAGACCCAGTACTTC.

The chain couples TRBV29-1 to TRBJ2-4; D is uncertain. The ends were cut back, 6 bases at V and 5 bases at J, with 11 bases in the middle. CDR3 size: 12 residues. Germline V lookup: CDR1 SQVTM, CDR2 ANQGSEA. The CDR3 here is CSVVGTENIQYF. The CDR3 DNA is TGCAGCGTGGTGGGTACTGAAAACATTCAGTACTTC.

V usage is TRBV6-5 and J usage is TRBJ2-1, with no clear D. CDR1 and CDR2 from the germline V gene are MNHEY and SVGAGI. Trimming stripped 0 bases from V and 5 bases from J, with 8 bases between. This CDR3 is 14 amino acids long. The CDR3: CASSYSRIDNEQFF. CDR3 sequence (DNA): TGTGCCAGCAGTTACTCCCGGATAGACAATGAGCAGTTCTTC.

This chain joins TRBV27 and TRBJ1-6; a possible D gene is TRBD1 (6 bases). The V gene lost 0 bases and the J gene lost 8 bases, with 14 bases spanning the gap. The CDR3 runs to 16 residues. Germline CDR1 is MNHEY and CDR2 is SMNVEV (reference sequence). CDR3 amino acids: CASSLSEGGLYSPLHF. The CDR3 DNA sequence: TGTGCCAGCAGTTTATCGGAAGGGGGTTTATATTCACCCCTCCACTTT.

The chain carries TRBV29-1 and TRBJ1-2; D may be TRBD1 (6 bases). V lost 8 bases and J 6 bases, leaving 16 bases between the germline ends. CDR1 SQVTM and CDR2 ANQGSEA come from the germline V gene. There are 12 residues in the CDR3. The CDR3 bases are TGCAGCTTCGGGGGGCAGAAGGATGGCTACACCTTC. Translated: CSFGGQKDGYTF.

This clone has just a few counts. The chain recombines TRBV7-9 with TRBJ1-2; the D is unclear. CDR1 is SEHNR and CDR2 is FQNEAQ in the germline V gene (reference sequence). V lost 5 bases and J lost 4, with 14 bases in between. This CDR3 has 14 amino acids. The CDR3 DNA reads as TGTGCCAGCAGCCCCCCCGCGGGGAGCTATGGCTACACCTTC. This encodes CASSPPAGSYGYTF. The full variable domain, with the rest looked up from reference TRBV7-9 and TRBJ1-2, is DTGVSQNPRHKITKRGQNVTFRCDPISEHNRLYWYRQTLGQGPEFLTYFQNEAQLEKSRLLSDRFSAERPKGSFSTLEIQRTEQGDSAMYLCASSPPAGSYGYTFGSGTRLTVV.

The chain uses TRBV7-8 and TRBJ1-4, with D possibly matching TRBD1 (5 bases). The CDR3 spans 17 residues. The V and J ends lost 5 bases and 8 bases respectively, with 24 bases between them. Germline V CDR1 and CDR2: SGHVS, FQNEAQ. CDR3 sequence (DNA): TGTGCCAGCAGCCCAAGCTCGATAGGGGAGCTTGGCGAAAAACTGTTTTTT. This translates into CASSPSSIGELGEKLFF. The entire variable domain, with the rest obtained from reference TRBV7-8 and TRBJ1-4, is as follows: GAGVSQSPRYKVAKRGQDVALRCDPISGHVSLFWYQQALGQGPEFLTYFQNEAQLDKSGLPSDRFFAERPEGSVSTLKIQRTQQEDSAVYLCASSPSSIGELGEKLFFGSGTQLSVL.